This record looks at one TCR beta chain sequence and its context. The antigen is unknown. The same CDR3 can be traced to other DNA sequences in this sample. This entry comes from a study of shared clonotypes between healthy human individuals. The CDR3 extends over 14 amino acids. CDR1 and CDR2 from the germline V gene are SGHTA and FQGNSA. Trimming pared 2 bases from V and 2 bases from J, leaving 7 bases between. Clones were sequenced by immunoSEQ multiplex PCR, and TCRdb holds only the in-frame ones, with some missing. Here the sample spans 1,500,000 or so clones, approximately 97% being singletons. Overall study results and limits: Despite large depth, rarefaction showed incomplete sorted-subset sequencing.

This clonotype was sampled from a man aged 30 to 45 in good health. The J gene is TRBJ2-1, the V gene TRBV7-2; tentatively, D is TRBD2 (5 bases). The material sequenced was naive CD4+ T cells sorted from blood. Regarding subset: CD45RA+ positively selected. The CDR3 is CASSLTGTYNEQFF. The DNA for the CDR3 is TGTGCCAGCAGCTTAACCGGGACCTACAATGAGCAGTTCTTC.